The 6 T cell receptor beta chains in this list originate from one sample, sequenced in a study of B cell selection in AIRE deficiency. Repertoires were generated with immunoSEQ multiplex PCR, while TCRdb's copy carries only in-frame clones and drops some. The sample yields tens of thousands of clones, around 97% seen once. Sorting defined conventional CD4 T cells as CD4+CD127+. The specimen was CD4+CD127+ conventional T cells sorted from PBMCs. These receptors were collected from a human donor in good health.

In its sample, this clone was seen once. The gene calls are TRBV5-1 and TRBJ1-2, with D possibly being TRBD1 (6 bases). The CDR3 is 13 residues long. Deletions cut 0 bases from V and 10 bases from J, with 13 bases between. CDR1 is SGHRS, CDR2 YFSETQ, per germline. The chain's CDR3 is CASSLVGGEVYTF. CDR3 DNA sequence: TGCGCCAGCAGCTTGGTAGGGGGGGAAGTCTACACCTTC.

In this sample, this clone turned up once. This sequence joins TRBV28 and TRBJ1-2; no clear D gene. The CDR3 totals 14 residues. Trimming cost V 4 bases and J 8 bases, with 17 bases left between them. CDR1 is MDHEN and CDR2 is SYDVKM in the germline V gene. The CDR3 loop is CASSSGNSQRGYTF. The CDR3 nucleotides read TGTGCCAGCAGTTCCGGGAACAGCCAGCGGGGCTACACCTTC.

Here the CDR3 DNA reads TGTGCCAGCAGCTCACAGGGGAACACTGAAGCTTTCTTT. This gives the protein CASSSQGNTEAFF. The chain employs TRBV11-3 and TRBJ1-1; D is possibly TRBD1 (6 bases). V shed 4 bases and J shed 1 base, with 7 bases lying between them. Germline loops: CDR1 SGHNT, CDR2 YENEEA. This CDR3 region has 13 residues.

V gene TRBV11-2 combines with J gene TRBJ2-5, with TRBD2 identical over 8 bases. With 6 bases clipped from V and 5 bases from J, the junction kept 8 bases outside the gene matches. Germline CDR1 reads SGHAT; CDR2 reads FQNNGV. CDR3 length: 14 amino acids. CDR3 loop: CASSTSGPGETQYF. CDR3 nucleotides: TGTGCCAGCAGTACTAGCGGCCCCGGGGAGACCCAGTACTTC.

V is TRBV2 and J is TRBJ1-5; possibly TRBD1 for D (6 bases). CDR3 length: 15 residues. Per the germline V gene, CDR1 is SNHLY and CDR2 is FYNNEI. V was shortened by 5 bases and J by 6 bases, with 17 bases between the two germline ends. The CDR3 DNA sequence: TGTGCCAGCAGTCCCGACGCGAGGGGGGGTCAGCCCCAGCATTTT. Encoded protein: CASSPDARGGQPQHF.

J is TRBJ1-1 and V is TRBV29-1; D may be TRBD1 (5 bases). CDR3 length: 13 amino acids. V was trimmed by 4 bases and J by 0 bases, leaving 9 bases between them. The germline V gene encodes CDR1 SQVTM and CDR2 ANQGSEA. CDR3 bases: TGCAGCGTTGCGACAGATATGAACACTGAAGCTTTCTTT. Translated: CSVATDMNTEAFF.